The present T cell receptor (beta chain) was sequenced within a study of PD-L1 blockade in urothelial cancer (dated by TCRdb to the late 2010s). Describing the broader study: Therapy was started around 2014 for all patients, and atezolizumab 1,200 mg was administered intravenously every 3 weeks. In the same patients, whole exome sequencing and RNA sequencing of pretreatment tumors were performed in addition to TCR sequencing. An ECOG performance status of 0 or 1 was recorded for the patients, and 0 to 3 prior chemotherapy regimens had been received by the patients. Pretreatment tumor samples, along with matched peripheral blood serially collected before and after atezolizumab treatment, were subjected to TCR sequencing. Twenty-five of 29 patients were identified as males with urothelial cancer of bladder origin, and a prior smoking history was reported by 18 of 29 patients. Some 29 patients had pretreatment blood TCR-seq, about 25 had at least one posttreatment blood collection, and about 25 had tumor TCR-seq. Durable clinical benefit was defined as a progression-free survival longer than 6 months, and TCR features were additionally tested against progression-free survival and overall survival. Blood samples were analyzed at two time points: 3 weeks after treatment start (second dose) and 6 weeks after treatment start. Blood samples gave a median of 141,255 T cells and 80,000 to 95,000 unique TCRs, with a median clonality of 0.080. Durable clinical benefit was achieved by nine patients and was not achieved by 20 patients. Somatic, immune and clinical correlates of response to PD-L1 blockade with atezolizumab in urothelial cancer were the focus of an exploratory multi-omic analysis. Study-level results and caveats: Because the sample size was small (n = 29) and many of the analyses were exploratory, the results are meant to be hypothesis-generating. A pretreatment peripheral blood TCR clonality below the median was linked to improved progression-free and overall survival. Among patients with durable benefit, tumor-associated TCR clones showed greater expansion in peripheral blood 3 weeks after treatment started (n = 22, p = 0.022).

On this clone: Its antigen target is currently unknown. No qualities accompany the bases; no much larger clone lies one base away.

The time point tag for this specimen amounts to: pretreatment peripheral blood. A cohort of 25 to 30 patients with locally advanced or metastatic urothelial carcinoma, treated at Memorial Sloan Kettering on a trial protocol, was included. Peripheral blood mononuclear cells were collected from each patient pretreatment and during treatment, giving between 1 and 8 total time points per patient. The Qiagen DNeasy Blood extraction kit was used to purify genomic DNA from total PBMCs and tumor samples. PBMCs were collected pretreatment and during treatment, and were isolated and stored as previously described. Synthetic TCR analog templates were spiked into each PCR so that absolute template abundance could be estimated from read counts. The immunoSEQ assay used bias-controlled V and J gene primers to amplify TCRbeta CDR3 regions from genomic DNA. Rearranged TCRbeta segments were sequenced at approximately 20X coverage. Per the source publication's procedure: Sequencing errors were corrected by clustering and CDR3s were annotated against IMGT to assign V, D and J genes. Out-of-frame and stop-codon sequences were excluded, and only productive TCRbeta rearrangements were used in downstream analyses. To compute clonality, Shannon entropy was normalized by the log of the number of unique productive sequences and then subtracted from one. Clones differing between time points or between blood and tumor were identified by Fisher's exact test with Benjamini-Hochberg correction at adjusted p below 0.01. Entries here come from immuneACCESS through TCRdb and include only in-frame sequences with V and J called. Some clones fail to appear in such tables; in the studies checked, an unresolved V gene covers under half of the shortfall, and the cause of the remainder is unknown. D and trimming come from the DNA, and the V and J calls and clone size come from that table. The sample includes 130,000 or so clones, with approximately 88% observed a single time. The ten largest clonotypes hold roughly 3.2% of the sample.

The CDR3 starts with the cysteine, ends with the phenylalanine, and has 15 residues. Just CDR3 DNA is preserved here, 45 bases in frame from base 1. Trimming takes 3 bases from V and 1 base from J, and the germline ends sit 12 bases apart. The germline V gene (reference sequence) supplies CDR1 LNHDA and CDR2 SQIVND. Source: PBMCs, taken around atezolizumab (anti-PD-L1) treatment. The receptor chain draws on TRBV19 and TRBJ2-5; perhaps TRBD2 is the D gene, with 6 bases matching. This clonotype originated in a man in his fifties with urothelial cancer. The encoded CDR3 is CASSISGRLQETQYF. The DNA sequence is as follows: TGTGCCAGTAGTATTAGTGGGAGGCTCCAAGAGACCCAGTACTTC. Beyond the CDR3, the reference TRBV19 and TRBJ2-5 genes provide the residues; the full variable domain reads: DGGITQSPKYLFRKEGQNVTLSCEQNLNHDAMYWYRQDPGQGLRLIYYSQIVNDFQKGDIAEGYSVSREKKESFPLTVTSAQKNPTAFYLCASSISGRLQETQYFGPGTRLLVL.